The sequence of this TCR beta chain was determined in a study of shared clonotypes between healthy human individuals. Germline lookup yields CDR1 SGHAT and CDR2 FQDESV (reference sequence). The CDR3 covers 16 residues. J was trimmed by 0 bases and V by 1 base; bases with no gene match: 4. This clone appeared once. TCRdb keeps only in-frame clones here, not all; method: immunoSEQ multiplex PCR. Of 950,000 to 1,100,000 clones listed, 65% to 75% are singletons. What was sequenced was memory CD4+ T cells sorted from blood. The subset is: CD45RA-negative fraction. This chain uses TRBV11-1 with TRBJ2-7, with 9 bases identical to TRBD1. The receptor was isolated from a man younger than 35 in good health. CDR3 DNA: TGTGCCAGCAGCTTAGGGGACAGGGAAAGCTCCTACGAGCAGTACTTC. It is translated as CASSLGDRESSYEQYF.